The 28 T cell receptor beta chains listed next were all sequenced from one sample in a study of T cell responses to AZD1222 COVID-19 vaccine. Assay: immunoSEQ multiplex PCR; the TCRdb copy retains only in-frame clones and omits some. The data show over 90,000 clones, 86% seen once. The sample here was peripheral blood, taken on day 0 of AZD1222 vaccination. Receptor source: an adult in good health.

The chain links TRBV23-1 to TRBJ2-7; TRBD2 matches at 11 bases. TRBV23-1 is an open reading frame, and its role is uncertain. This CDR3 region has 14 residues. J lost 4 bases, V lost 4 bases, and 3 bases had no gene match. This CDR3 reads CASSPGLADYEQYF. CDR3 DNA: TGCGCCAGCAGTCCGGGACTAGCGGATTACGAGCAGTACTTC.

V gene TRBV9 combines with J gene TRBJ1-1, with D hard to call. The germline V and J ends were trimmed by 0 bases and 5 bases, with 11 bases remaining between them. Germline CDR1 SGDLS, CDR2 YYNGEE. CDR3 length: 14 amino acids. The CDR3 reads CASSVVAGWTEAFF. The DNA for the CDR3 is TGTGCCAGCAGCGTAGTGGCCGGGTGGACTGAAGCTTTCTTT.

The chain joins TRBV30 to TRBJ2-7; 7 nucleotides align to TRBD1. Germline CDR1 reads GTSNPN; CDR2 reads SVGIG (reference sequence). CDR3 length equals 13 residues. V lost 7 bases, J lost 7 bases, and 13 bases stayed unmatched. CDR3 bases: TGTGCCTTCATGAGGGGCCTCAGGGGGGAGCAGTACTTC. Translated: CAFMRGLRGEQYF.

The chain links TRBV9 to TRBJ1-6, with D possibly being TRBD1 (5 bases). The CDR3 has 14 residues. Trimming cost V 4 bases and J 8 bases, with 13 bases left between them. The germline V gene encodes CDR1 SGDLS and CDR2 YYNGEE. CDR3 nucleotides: TGTGCCAGCAGCCACGTGGGGGTAGATTCACCCCTCCACTTT. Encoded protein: CASSHVGVDSPLHF.

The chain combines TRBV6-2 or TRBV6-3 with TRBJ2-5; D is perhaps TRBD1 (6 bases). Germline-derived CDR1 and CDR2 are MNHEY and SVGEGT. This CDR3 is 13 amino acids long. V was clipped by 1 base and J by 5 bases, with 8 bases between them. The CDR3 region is CASSYYREETQYF. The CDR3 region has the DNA TGTGCCAGCAGTTACTACAGGGAGGAGACCCAGTACTTC.

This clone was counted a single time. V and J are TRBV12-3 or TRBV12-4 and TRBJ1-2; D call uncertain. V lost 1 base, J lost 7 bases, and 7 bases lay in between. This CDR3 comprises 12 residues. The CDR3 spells CASSLGGGGYTF. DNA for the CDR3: TGTGCCAGCAGTTTAGGAGGTGGTGGCTACACCTTC.

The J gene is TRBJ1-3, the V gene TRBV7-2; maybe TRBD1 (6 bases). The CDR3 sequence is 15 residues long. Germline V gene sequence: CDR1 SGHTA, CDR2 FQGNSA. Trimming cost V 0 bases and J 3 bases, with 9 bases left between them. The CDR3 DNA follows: TGTGCCAGCAGCTTAGCGGGGGCCGTTGGAAACACCATATATTTT. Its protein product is CASSLAGAVGNTIYF.

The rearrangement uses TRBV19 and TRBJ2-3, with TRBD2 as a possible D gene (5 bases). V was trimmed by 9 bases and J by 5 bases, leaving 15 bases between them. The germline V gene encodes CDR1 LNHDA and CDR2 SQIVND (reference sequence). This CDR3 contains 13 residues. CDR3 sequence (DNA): TGTGCCAGCCGTCCCGGGGAAGTAGATACGCAGTATTTT. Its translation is CASRPGEVDTQYF.

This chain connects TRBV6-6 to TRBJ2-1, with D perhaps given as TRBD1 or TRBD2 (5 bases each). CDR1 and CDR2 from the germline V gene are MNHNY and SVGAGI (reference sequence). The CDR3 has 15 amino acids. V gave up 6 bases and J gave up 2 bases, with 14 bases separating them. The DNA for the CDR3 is TGTGCCAGCAGATCCGGGACGTGGACCTACAATGAGCAGTTCTTC. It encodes CASRSGTWTYNEQFF.

CDR3 coding DNA: TGTGCCAGCAGTTTATTGACTAGCGGGGCTAGCACAGATACGCAGTATTTT. Translating it yields CASSLLTSGASTDTQYF. This chain joins TRBV27 and TRBJ2-3; the match to TRBD2 covers 11 bases. From germline, CDR1 is MNHEY and CDR2 SMNVEV (reference sequence). Germline trimming cut 1 base from V and 0 bases from J; bases unmatched to any gene: 3. This CDR3 is 17 amino acids long.

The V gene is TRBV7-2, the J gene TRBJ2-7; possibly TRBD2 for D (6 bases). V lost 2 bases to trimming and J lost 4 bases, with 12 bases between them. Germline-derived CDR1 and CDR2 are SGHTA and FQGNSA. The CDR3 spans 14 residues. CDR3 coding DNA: TGTGCCAGCAGCTTATCTGGACTAACTTACGAGCAGTACTTC. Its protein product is CASSLSGLTYEQYF. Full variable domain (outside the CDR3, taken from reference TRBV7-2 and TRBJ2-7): GAGVSQSPSNKVTEKGKDVELRCDPISGHTALYWYRQSLGQGLEFLIYFQGNSAPDKSGLPSDRFSAERTGGSVSTLTIQRTQQEDSAVYLCASSLSGLTYEQYFGPGTRLTVT.

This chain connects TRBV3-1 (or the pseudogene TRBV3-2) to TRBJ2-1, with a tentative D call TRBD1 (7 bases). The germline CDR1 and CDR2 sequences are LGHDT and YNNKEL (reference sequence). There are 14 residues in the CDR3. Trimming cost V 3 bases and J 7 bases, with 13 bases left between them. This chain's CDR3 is CASSQRAGGNEQFF. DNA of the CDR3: TGTGCCAGCAGCCAGAGGGCAGGGGGGAATGAGCAGTTCTTC.

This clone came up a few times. The CDR3 nucleotides are TGTGCCAGCAGCCCGCCCAGGGGTAGGAATGAGCAGTTCTTC. Translation: CASSPPRGRNEQFF. The rearrangement uses TRBV27 and TRBJ2-1; possibly TRBD1 for D (6 bases). CDR3 length: 14 amino acids. Trimming took 6 bases from V and 7 from J, leaving 16 bases between them. Germline assignment: CDR1 MNHEY and CDR2 SMNVEV (reference sequence).

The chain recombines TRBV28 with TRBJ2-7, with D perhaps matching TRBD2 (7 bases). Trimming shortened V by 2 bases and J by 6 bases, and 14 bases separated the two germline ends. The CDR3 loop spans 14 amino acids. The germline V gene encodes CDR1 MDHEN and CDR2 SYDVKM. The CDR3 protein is CASSLRGGLGEQYF. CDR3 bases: TGTGCCAGCAGTTTAAGGGGGGGGCTTGGCGAGCAGTACTTC.

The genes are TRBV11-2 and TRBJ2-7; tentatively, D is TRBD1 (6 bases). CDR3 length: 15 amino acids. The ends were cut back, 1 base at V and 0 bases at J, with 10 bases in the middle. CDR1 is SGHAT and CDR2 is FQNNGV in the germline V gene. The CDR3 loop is CASSLVAGASYEQYF. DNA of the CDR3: TGTGCCAGCAGCTTAGTCGCAGGGGCCTCCTACGAGCAGTACTTC.

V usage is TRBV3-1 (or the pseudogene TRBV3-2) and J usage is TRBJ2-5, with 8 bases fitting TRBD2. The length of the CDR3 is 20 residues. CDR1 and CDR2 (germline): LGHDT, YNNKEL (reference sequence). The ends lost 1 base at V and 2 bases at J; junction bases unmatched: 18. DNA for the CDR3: TGTGCCAGCAGCCAAGGGCGGGGTAGCGGGGACCCCCGAGATCAAGAGACCCAGTACTTC. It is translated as CASSQGRGSGDPRDQETQYF.

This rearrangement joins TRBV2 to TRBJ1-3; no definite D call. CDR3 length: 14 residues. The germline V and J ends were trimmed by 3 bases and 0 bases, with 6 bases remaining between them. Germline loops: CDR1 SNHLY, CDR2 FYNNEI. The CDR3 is CASSDSGSGNTIYF. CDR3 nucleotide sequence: TGTGCCAGCAGTGACTCGGGCTCTGGAAACACCATATATTTT.

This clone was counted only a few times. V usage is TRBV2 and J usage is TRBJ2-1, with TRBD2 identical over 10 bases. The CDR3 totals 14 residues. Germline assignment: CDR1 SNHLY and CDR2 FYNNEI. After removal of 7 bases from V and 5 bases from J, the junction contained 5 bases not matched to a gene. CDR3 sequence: CASNRGLADNEQFF. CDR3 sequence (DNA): TGTGCCAGCAATCGTGGACTAGCGGACAATGAGCAGTTCTTC.

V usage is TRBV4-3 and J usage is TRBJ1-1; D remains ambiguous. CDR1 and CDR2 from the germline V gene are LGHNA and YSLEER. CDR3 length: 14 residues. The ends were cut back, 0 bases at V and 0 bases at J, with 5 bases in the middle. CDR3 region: CASSQELVNTEAFF. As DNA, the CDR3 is TGCGCCAGCAGCCAAGAGCTCGTGAACACTGAAGCTTTCTTT.

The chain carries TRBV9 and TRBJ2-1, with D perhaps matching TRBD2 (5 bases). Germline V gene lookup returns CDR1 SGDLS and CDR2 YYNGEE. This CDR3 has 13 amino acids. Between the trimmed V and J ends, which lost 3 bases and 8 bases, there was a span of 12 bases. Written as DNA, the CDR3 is TGTGCCAGCAGCGGAGGGCCGGGCGATGAGCAGTTCTTC. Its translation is CASSGGPGDEQFF.

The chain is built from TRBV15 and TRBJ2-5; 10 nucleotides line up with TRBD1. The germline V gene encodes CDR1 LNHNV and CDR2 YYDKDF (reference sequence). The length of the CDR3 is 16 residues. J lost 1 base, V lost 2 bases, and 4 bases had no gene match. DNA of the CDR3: TGTGCCACCAGCAGAAGGACAGGGGGAAGCCAAGAGACCCAGTACTTC. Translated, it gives CATSRRTGGSQETQYF.

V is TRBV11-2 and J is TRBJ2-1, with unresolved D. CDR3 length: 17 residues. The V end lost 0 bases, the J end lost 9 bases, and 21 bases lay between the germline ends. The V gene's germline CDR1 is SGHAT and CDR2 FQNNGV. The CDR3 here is CASSLEVRVWAGSEQFF. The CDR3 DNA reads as TGTGCCAGCAGCTTAGAAGTCCGCGTTTGGGCCGGTAGTGAGCAGTTCTTC.

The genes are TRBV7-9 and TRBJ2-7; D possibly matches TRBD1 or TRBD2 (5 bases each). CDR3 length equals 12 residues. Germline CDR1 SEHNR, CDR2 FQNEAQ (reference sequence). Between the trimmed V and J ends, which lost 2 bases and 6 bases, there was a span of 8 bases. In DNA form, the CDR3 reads TGTGCCAGCAGCTTACCTGGGACCGAGCAGTACTTC. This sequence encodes CASSLPGTEQYF.

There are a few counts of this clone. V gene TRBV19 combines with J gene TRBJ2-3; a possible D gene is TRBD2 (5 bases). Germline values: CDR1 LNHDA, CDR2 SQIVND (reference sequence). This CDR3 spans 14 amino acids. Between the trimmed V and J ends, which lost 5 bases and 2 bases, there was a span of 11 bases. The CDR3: CASSPSPSTDTQYF. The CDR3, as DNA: TGTGCCAGTAGTCCTAGCCCGTCCACAGATACGCAGTATTTT.

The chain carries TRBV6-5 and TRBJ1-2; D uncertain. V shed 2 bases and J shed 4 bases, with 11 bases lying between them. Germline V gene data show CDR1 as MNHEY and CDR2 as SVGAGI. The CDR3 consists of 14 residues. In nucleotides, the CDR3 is TGTGCCAGCAGTTACCCCGGCAGCGTCTATGGCTACACCTTC. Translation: CASSYPGSVYGYTF.

Here the CDR3 DNA reads TGTGCCAGCAGTCCAAGGGGCTACGAGCAGTACTTC. Amino acid sequence: CASSPRGYEQYF. V gene TRBV6-5 combines with J gene TRBJ2-7, with D maybe TRBD1 (5 bases). Germline-derived CDR1 and CDR2 are MNHEY and SVGAGI. The CDR3 consists of 12 residues. Trimming shortened V by 5 bases and J by 3 bases, and 8 bases separated the two germline ends.

CDR3 bases: TGTGCCAGCAGCTTGGCCGTGGGACAGCGAGGCAATGAGCAGTTCTTC. This sequence encodes CASSLAVGQRGNEQFF. This chain uses TRBV5-4 with TRBJ2-1; 7 positions match TRBD1. There are 16 residues in the CDR3. V trimming: 0 bases; J trimming: 6 bases; junction bases outside the gene matches: 9. Looked up from germline, CDR1 is SGHNT and CDR2 is YYREEE (reference sequence).

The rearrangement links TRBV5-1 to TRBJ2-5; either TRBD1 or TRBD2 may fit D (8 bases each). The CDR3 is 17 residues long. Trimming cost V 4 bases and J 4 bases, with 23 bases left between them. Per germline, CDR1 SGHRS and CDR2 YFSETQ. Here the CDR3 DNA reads TGCGCCAGCAGCATCCGACCAGGGGGCGCGGGAGGAGAGACCCAGTACTTC. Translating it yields CASSIRPGGAGGETQYF.